What follows are 14 T cell receptor beta chains derived from one specimen sequenced in a study of neoadjuvant anti-PD-1 for oral cavity cancer. Repertoires were generated with immunoSEQ multiplex PCR, while TCRdb's copy carries only in-frame clones and drops some. The table records about 14,000 clones, 70% to 75% of them present only once. The source was PBMCs, collected before nivolumab (anti-PD-1) treatment. The receptors come from a person aged 40 to 85 with oral cavity squamous cell carcinoma.

The chain is built from TRBV6-4 and TRBJ2-1; D remains unclear. Trimming took off 0 bases at V and 6 bases at J, with 15 bases between the two ends. The CDR3 spans 16 residues. CDR1 MRHNA and CDR2 SNTAGT come from the germline V gene. The CDR3 nucleotides are TGTGCCAGCAGTGACTCGATGACAACGACCCGCAATGAGCAGTTCTTC. This translates into CASSDSMTTTRNEQFF.

In this sample, this clone turned up a few times. The chain combines TRBV5-1 with TRBJ1-5; D gene unclear. CDR1 SGHRS and CDR2 YFSETQ come from the germline V gene. The CDR3 runs to 13 residues. Trimming cost V 5 bases and J 6 bases, with 12 bases left between them. The CDR3 loop reads CASRTGVGQPQHF. Written as DNA, the CDR3 is TGCGCCAGCAGGACGGGAGTTGGTCAGCCCCAGCATTTT.

The chain carries TRBV27 and TRBJ2-3; D is unresolved. V dropped 7 bases and J dropped 1 base, with 12 bases sitting between them. CDR1 and CDR2 (germline): MNHEY, SMNVEV (reference sequence). There are 14 residues in the CDR3. The chain's CDR3 is CASMAVTRTDTQYF. The CDR3 DNA follows: TGTGCCAGCATGGCAGTGACCCGCACAGATACGCAGTATTTT.

The chain employs TRBV7-9 and TRBJ2-7, with 8 positions matching TRBD2. V was pared by 1 base and J by 10 bases, with 12 bases of the junction left unmatched. The germline CDR1 and CDR2 sequences are SEHNR and FQNEAQ (reference sequence). This CDR3 comprises 15 residues. The CDR3 protein is CASSLGASGSPVQYF. The CDR3 DNA sequence: TGTGCCAGCAGCTTAGGAGCCAGCGGGAGCCCCGTTCAGTACTTC. Filled out from reference TRBV7-9 and TRBJ2-7, the complete variable domain reads DTGVSQNPRHKITKRGQNVTFRCDPISEHNRLYWYRQTLGQGPEFLTYFQNEAQLEKSRLLSDRFSAERPKGSFSTLEIQRTEQGDSAMYLCASSLGASGSPVQYFGPGTRLTVT.

The genes are TRBV30 and TRBJ1-5, with a possible D match to TRBD1 (5 bases). The CDR3 is made up of 13 amino acids. Germline V gene lookup returns CDR1 GTSNPN and CDR2 SVGIG (reference sequence). Trimming stripped 2 bases from V and 6 bases from J, with 11 bases between. CDR3 sequence: CAWSLSGGQPQHF. The CDR3 nucleotides are TGTGCCTGGAGTTTATCTGGGGGTCAGCCCCAGCATTTT.

The chain has TRBV7-9 and TRBJ1-1; D unclear. The V end lost 8 bases, the J end lost 3 bases, and 10 bases lay between the germline ends. Germline V gene sequence: CDR1 SEHNR, CDR2 FQNEAQ (reference sequence). The CDR3 runs to 12 residues. The CDR3 loop is CASEGLDTEAFF. The CDR3 DNA follows: TGTGCCAGCGAGGGTCTCGACACTGAAGCTTTCTTT. The full variable domain, rest sourced from reference TRBV7-9 and TRBJ1-1, is DTGVSQNPRHKITKRGQNVTFRCDPISEHNRLYWYRQTLGQGPEFLTYFQNEAQLEKSRLLSDRFSAERPKGSFSTLEIQRTEQGDSAMYLCASEGLDTEAFFGQGTRLTVV.

The chain combines TRBV9 with TRBJ1-2; possibly TRBD1 for D (5 bases). The germline CDR1 and CDR2 sequences are SGDLS and YYNGEE. CDR3 length: 17 amino acids. V shed 0 bases and J shed 9 bases, with 24 bases lying between them. CDR3 sequence (DNA): TGTGCCAGCAGCGTAGCTACTAAAGGGGAAAGTACGGATCGCTACACCTTC. Protein: CASSVATKGESTDRYTF.

The V call is TRBV13, the J call TRBJ2-7, with 10 bases that match TRBD1. Germline values: CDR1 PRHDT, CDR2 FYEKMQ (reference sequence). The junction had 7 bases not matched to a gene; V was cut back by 5 bases and J by 6 bases. CDR3 length: 14 amino acids. The CDR3 spells CASSVDRGRAEQYF. For the CDR3, the DNA is TGTGCCAGCAGCGTTGACAGGGGGCGCGCCGAGCAGTACTTC.

This chain links TRBV6-1 with TRBJ2-3; TRBD1 agrees at 8 bases. CDR1 and CDR2 from the germline V gene are MNHNS and SASEGT. The length of the CDR3 is 15 residues. V shed 6 bases, J shed 2 bases, and the junction held 7 bases outside the gene matches. CDR3: CASRDGQGHTDTQYF. For the CDR3, the DNA is TGTGCCAGCAGAGATGGACAGGGACACACAGATACGCAGTATTTT.

V and J are TRBV5-5 and TRBJ2-3, with D hard to call. The CDR3 contains 12 residues. V was shortened by 0 bases and J by 14 bases, with 13 bases between the two germline ends. CDR1 and CDR2 (germline): SGHKS, YYEKEE (reference sequence). Here the CDR3 reads CASSLEQASSYF. The CDR3 region has the DNA TGTGCCAGCAGCTTGGAGCAGGCCTCCTCGTATTTT.

J is TRBJ2-7 and V is TRBV5-1; the D is unclear. Trimming pared 0 bases from V and 4 bases from J, leaving 20 bases between. The length of the CDR3 is 17 residues. Germline assignment: CDR1 SGHRS and CDR2 YFSETQ. The CDR3: CASSLVPPNQNLYEQYF. CDR3 nucleotide sequence: TGCGCCAGCAGCTTGGTGCCCCCCAATCAGAACCTTTACGAGCAGTACTTC.

The chain uses TRBV10-2 and TRBJ1-5; D call uncertain. The CDR3 sequence is 13 residues long. V was pared by 2 bases and J by 3 bases, with 5 bases between. In germline, CDR1 is WSHSY, CDR2 SAAADI. CDR3 loop: CASSEEVNQPQHF. The DNA for the CDR3 is TGCGCCAGCAGTGAGGAAGTCAATCAGCCCCAGCATTTT.

The gene calls are TRBV6-5 and TRBJ2-1, with 10 bases matching TRBD1. Germline V lookup: CDR1 MNHEY, CDR2 SVGAGI. J gave up 6 bases and V 5 bases, and 7 bases lay outside the gene matches. CDR3 length: 15 residues. The CDR3 region is CASSRGQGISNEQFF. CDR3 bases: TGTGCCAGCAGTAGGGGACAGGGGATTTCCAATGAGCAGTTCTTC.

The chain uses TRBV30 and TRBJ2-3; D is unresolved. Germline V lookup: CDR1 GTSNPN, CDR2 SVGIG (reference sequence). This CDR3 is 14 amino acids long. V was pared by 1 base and J by 0 bases, with 8 bases between. The CDR3 is CAWSGATSTDTQYF. CDR3 DNA: TGTGCCTGGAGTGGGGCAACTAGCACAGATACGCAGTATTTT.